Shown below are 30 T cell receptor beta chains from a single sample sequenced in a study of OX40 agonist ivuxolimab in advanced cancers. TCRdb's copy holds only in-frame clones and misses some; the assay was immunoSEQ multiplex PCR. This table holds around 80,000 clones, about 86% found once. Sequenced material: CD4+ or CD8+ T cells sorted from blood, taken in a trial of the OX40 agonist ivuxolimab. The source is an adult with an advanced solid tumor such as melanoma, head and neck, liver or kidney cancer.

V and J are TRBV9 and TRBJ2-5; 11 nucleotides line up with TRBD2. The J call may be wrong; the DNA end is better matched by TRBJ2-7. Germline V CDR1 and CDR2: SGDLS, YYNGEE. There are 14 residues in the CDR3. The CDR3 loop reads CASSVSGRDYEQYF. The CDR3 region has the DNA TGTGCCAGCAGCGTTAGCGGGAGGGACTACGAGCAGTACTTC.

The chain combines TRBV21-1 with TRBJ1-1. TRBV21-1 is marked as a pseudogene. This CDR3 contains 15 residues. The CDR3 is CASSTEQGGDTEAFF. CDR3 nucleotides: TGTGCCAGCAGCACTGAACAGGGAGGGGACACTGAAGCTTTCTTT.

The gene calls are TRBV6-5 and TRBJ2-1; 7 bases are shared with TRBD1. The V segment lost 6 bases and the J segment 7 bases; nucleotides outside the gene matches: 9. Germline V CDR1 and CDR2: MNHEY, SVGAGI. The CDR3 consists of 14 residues. The CDR3 nucleotides read TGTGCCAGCAGGGCGGCAGGGGGTGGGAATGAGCAGTTCTTC. Its protein product is CASRAAGGGNEQFF.

This clone came up once. The chain links TRBV28 to TRBJ2-1, with D tentatively TRBD1 or TRBD2 (6 bases each). V lost 3 bases and J 9 bases, leaving 18 bases between the germline ends. The CDR3 consists of 15 residues. Germline loops: CDR1 MDHEN, CDR2 SYDVKM. The CDR3 DNA sequence: TGTGCCAGCAGTTTTTCAGCCCCCAGGGGAGGTGAGCAGTTCTTC. Translating it yields CASSFSAPRGGEQFF.

This chain links TRBV2 with TRBJ2-1; D might be TRBD2 (6 bases). The ends were cut back, 6 bases at V and 9 bases at J, with 18 bases in the middle. Germline loops: CDR1 SNHLY, CDR2 FYNNEI. The CDR3 length is 14 residues. CDR3 region: CASSVKGEAVEQFF. In nucleotides, the CDR3 is TGTGCCAGCAGCGTTAAAGGGGAGGCGGTTGAGCAGTTCTTC.

The chain combines TRBV5-6 with TRBJ1-2; 7 bases are shared with TRBD1. With 3 bases clipped from V and 4 bases from J, the junction kept 12 bases outside the gene matches. Germline V gives CDR1 SGHDT, CDR2 YYEEEE. CDR3 length: 16 residues. The DNA for the CDR3 is TGTGCCAGCAGCTCGCGGACACAAACAGGGGCCTATGGCTACACCTTC. It translates to CASSSRTQTGAYGYTF.

CDR3 bases: TGCGCCAGCAGCCGGGGCGCTAGCGGGAACAATGAGCAGTTCTTC. Translation: CASSRGASGNNEQFF. This chain uses TRBV5-1 with TRBJ2-1, with 9 nucleotides matching TRBD2. V lost 4 bases to trimming and J lost 5 bases; unmatched junction nucleotides: 7. CDR1 SGHRS and CDR2 YFSETQ come from the germline V gene. This CDR3 contains 15 residues.

V is TRBV18 and J is TRBJ2-5, with a tentative D call TRBD1 (6 bases). V was pared by 6 bases and J by 5 bases, with 16 bases between. Germline-derived CDR1 and CDR2 are KGHSH and LQKENI. The CDR3 extends over 14 amino acids. Here the CDR3 reads CASSPTGSRETQYF. CDR3 coding DNA: TGTGCCAGCTCCCCGACAGGCTCACGGGAGACCCAGTACTTC.

This chain joins TRBV6-1 and TRBJ1-4; no definite D call. The germline V gene has CDR1 MNHNS and CDR2 SASEGT. The CDR3 covers 17 residues. The V and J ends lost 4 bases and 0 bases respectively, with 15 bases between them. This chain's CDR3 is CASSGEHQIATNEKLFF. For the CDR3, the DNA is TGTGCCAGCAGTGGGGAACACCAAATTGCAACTAATGAAAAACTGTTTTTT.

V and J are TRBV11-3 and TRBJ1-1; tentative D call: TRBD1 (5 bases). Trimming cost V 5 bases and J 2 bases, with 9 bases left between them. Germline V CDR1 and CDR2: SGHNT, YENEEA. CDR3 length: 13 amino acids. CDR3 in DNA: TGTGCCAGCAGCGCACAGGTTAACACTGAAGCTTTCTTT. Protein product: CASSAQVNTEAFF. The complete variable domain, with remaining parts taken from reference TRBV11-3 and TRBJ1-1, reads EAGVVQSPRYKIIEKKQPVAFWCNPISGHNTLYWYLQNLGQGPELLIRYENEEAVDDSQLPKDRFSAERLKGVDSTLKIQPAELGDSAVYLCASSAQVNTEAFFGQGTRLTVV.

The chain uses TRBV27 and TRBJ1-3; D not certain. CDR3 length equals 15 residues. The V end lost 1 base, the J end lost 4 bases, and 11 bases lay between the germline ends. Germline lookup yields CDR1 MNHEY and CDR2 SMNVEV (reference sequence). The CDR3 reads CASSLFLAPGNTIYF. The CDR3 DNA is TGTGCCAGCAGTTTATTTTTGGCACCCGGAAACACCATATATTTT.

This chain uses TRBV5-1 with TRBJ1-1; D is unclear. The CDR3 is made up of 13 amino acids. Trimming cost V 0 bases and J 0 bases, with 3 bases left between them. Germline CDR1 is SGHRS and CDR2 is YFSETQ. The chain's CDR3 is CASSLGMNTEAFF. The CDR3 region has the DNA TGCGCCAGCAGCTTGGGGATGAACACTGAAGCTTTCTTT.

This clone appeared once. V and J are TRBV15 and TRBJ1-4; maybe TRBD1 (6 bases). The germline gives CDR1 LNHNV, CDR2 YYDKDF (reference sequence). Trimming removed 0 bases from V and 6 bases from J, with 11 bases in between. The CDR3 loop spans 15 amino acids. Written as DNA, the CDR3 is TGTGCCACCAGCAGAGATCCGGGGGCCGATGAAAAACTGTTTTTT. It translates to CATSRDPGADEKLFF.

The chain combines TRBV20-1 with TRBJ2-7; D remains ambiguous. The CDR3 is made up of 11 amino acids. The V end was cut by 3 bases, the J end by 5 bases, with 8 bases between. Germline V gene lookup returns CDR1 DFQATT and CDR2 SNEGSKA (reference sequence). As DNA, the CDR3 is TGCAGTGCTAGGGTCGGGCACGAGCAGTACTTC. This translates into CSARVGHEQYF.

This sequence joins TRBV28 and TRBJ1-1, with D possibly being TRBD1 (5 bases). The CDR3 contains 14 residues. V was cut by 3 bases and J by 4 bases, with 12 bases left in between. Germline V CDR1 and CDR2: MDHEN, SYDVKM. The CDR3 loop is CASSFPGRGTEAFF. CDR3 nucleotides: TGTGCCAGCAGTTTCCCGGGTAGGGGCACTGAAGCTTTCTTT.

V is TRBV6-1 and J is TRBJ2-1; tentative D call: TRBD2 (5 bases). The V gene's germline CDR1 is MNHNS and CDR2 SASEGT. The CDR3 covers 14 residues. V was cut by 11 bases and J by 10 bases, with 24 bases left in between. The CDR3 here is CASSGKRGLEEQFF. Here the CDR3 DNA reads TGTGCCTCCAGTGGCAAGCGAGGGTTGGAGGAGCAGTTCTTC.

This chain joins TRBV11-3 and TRBJ1-5, with 7 bases matching TRBD1. The CDR3 is 15 residues long. CDR1 and CDR2 from the germline V gene are SGHNT and YENEEA. Trimming cost V 1 base and J 1 base; bases outside gene matches: 1. The CDR3 DNA follows: TGTGCCAGCAGCTTAGTACAGGGGAGCAATCAGCCCCAGCATTTT. Amino acid sequence: CASSLVQGSNQPQHF.

The chain employs TRBV7-9 and TRBJ2-7; 9 bases align to TRBD2. Trimming removed 5 bases from V and 3 bases from J; junction bases left unmatched: 8. The CDR3 is made up of 15 amino acids. The germline V gene encodes CDR1 SEHNR and CDR2 FQNEAQ (reference sequence). The CDR3 DNA is TGTGCCAGCAGCAGATTAGCGGGGGTGGACTACGAGCAGTACTTC. It encodes CASSRLAGVDYEQYF.

CDR3 DNA: TGTGCCAGCAGGAGGGAGGATGTGAGCAATCAGCCCCAGCATTTT. This translates into CASRREDVSNQPQHF. V and J are TRBV2 and TRBJ1-5; D gene unclear. The V and J ends lost 6 bases and 1 base respectively, with 13 bases between them. The CDR3 spans 15 residues. Looked up from germline, CDR1 is SNHLY and CDR2 is FYNNEI.

The chain has TRBV5-1 and TRBJ2-1; the match to TRBD2 covers 7 bases. CDR3 length: 14 residues. Unmatched junction bases numbered 5, after V lost 0 bases and J lost 8 bases. Germline CDR1 SGHRS, CDR2 YFSETQ. Here the CDR3 DNA reads TGCGCCAGCAGCTTGGCCGGGCTAGCGGATGAGCAGTTCTTC. Amino acids: CASSLAGLADEQFF. Combining the CDR3 with reference TRBV5-1 and TRBJ2-1 gives the whole variable domain KAGVTQTPRYLIKTRGQQVTLSCSPISGHRSVSWYQQTPGQGLQFLFEYFSETQRNKGNFPGRFSGRQFSNSRSEMNVSTLELGDSALYLCASSLAGLADEQFFGPGTRLTVL.

This chain connects TRBV6-1 to TRBJ2-7; 9 bases line up with TRBD2. The CDR3 sequence is 18 residues long. Germline lookup yields CDR1 MNHNS and CDR2 SASEGT. V shed 2 bases, J shed 3 bases, and the junction held 14 bases outside the gene matches. The CDR3 DNA reads TGTGCCAGCAGTGAAACCGTTGGCGGGGGGGCCTCGGTCTACGAGCAGTACTTC. This translates into CASSETVGGGASVYEQYF.

This chain uses TRBV5-1 with TRBJ2-7, with D possibly called TRBD1 or TRBD2 (5 bases each). The ends were cut back, 5 bases at V and 1 base at J, with 13 bases in the middle. CDR3 length: 14 residues. The germline V gene has CDR1 SGHRS and CDR2 YFSETQ. CDR3 residues: CASRLGPTSYEQYF. The CDR3 nucleotides read TGCGCCAGCAGACTGGGACCTACTTCCTACGAGCAGTACTTC.

The chain has TRBV4-1 and TRBJ2-7, with D unclear. V lost 1 base and J lost 1, with 14 bases in between. Germline loops: CDR1 MGHRA, CDR2 YSYEKL. The length of the CDR3 is 16 residues. The CDR3 loop is CASSQVWSRGSYEQYF. The CDR3 DNA is TGCGCCAGCAGCCAAGTATGGTCGAGAGGTTCCTACGAGCAGTACTTC.

This clone was counted a few times. This chain links TRBV10-3 with TRBJ2-7; 10 bases fit TRBD1. Germline V gene data show CDR1 as ENHRY and CDR2 as SYGVKD. The CDR3 is 14 residues long. Germline trimming cut 7 bases from V and 4 bases from J; bases unmatched to any gene: 7. CDR3 bases: TGTGCCATCAACCCGGGACAGGGGTCGTACGAGCAGTACTTC. It is translated as CAINPGQGSYEQYF.

The V call is TRBV6-1, the J call TRBJ1-5; 7 bases line up with TRBD1. Germline CDR1 reads MNHNS; CDR2 reads SASEGT. The trim removed 1 base at V and 4 bases at J, leaving 7 bases unmatched. The CDR3 runs 16 residues. CDR3 in DNA: TGTGCCAGCAGTGAAGATTCCGGGACAGTTAATCAGCCCCAGCATTTT. Encoded protein: CASSEDSGTVNQPQHF.

The V and J genes are TRBV4-1 and TRBJ1-2; the D is unclear. Looked up from germline, CDR1 is MGHRA and CDR2 is YSYEKL. This CDR3 comprises 15 residues. V dropped 1 base and J dropped 5 bases, with 14 bases sitting between them. CDR3 residues: CASSQVVDGQYGYTF. The CDR3 DNA sequence: TGCGCCAGCAGCCAAGTGGTAGATGGGCAGTATGGCTACACCTTC.

The chain couples TRBV5-6 to TRBJ2-3, with TRBD2 identical over 7 bases. Germline loops: CDR1 SGHDT, CDR2 YYEEEE. V lost 1 base, J lost 3 bases, and 5 bases stayed unmatched. This CDR3 has 15 amino acids. Here the CDR3 DNA reads TGTGCCAGCAGCTTGCGGACTAGTCTGACAGATACGCAGTATTTT. Translation gives CASSLRTSLTDTQYF.

The V call is TRBV23-1, the J call TRBJ2-7; 7 positions agree with TRBD1. TRBV23-1 is filed as an ORF, its function uncertain. Trimming cost V 3 bases and J 3 bases; bases outside gene matches: 14. The CDR3 is 17 amino acids. The CDR3 is CASSHPKSDRVNYEQYF. For the CDR3, the DNA is TGCGCCAGCAGTCACCCAAAATCTGACAGGGTGAACTACGAGCAGTACTTC.

Here the CDR3 reads CASSFVSTSVYGYTF. The CDR3 DNA reads as TGTGCCAGCAGTTTCGTCTCCACTTCCGTCTATGGCTACACCTTC. The chain uses TRBV28 and TRBJ1-2; D not resolved. Per germline, CDR1 MDHEN and CDR2 SYDVKM. The CDR3 totals 15 residues. Trimming left V 3 bases short and J 4 bases short, with 15 bases between.

The genes are TRBV11-2 and TRBJ1-1; D is unresolved. The germline V gene encodes CDR1 SGHAT and CDR2 FQNNGV. The CDR3 is 14 amino acids. Trimming took off 3 bases at V and 5 bases at J, with 13 bases between the two ends. CDR3 nucleotides: TGTGCCAGCAGCTTCCAGAAAGAAGGAACTGAAGCTTTCTTT. It yields the protein CASSFQKEGTEAFF.